The T cell receptor beta chain described here comes from a study of CXCR3-negative and CXCR3-positive naive CD8 T cells. Study-wide background: Roughly 140 million TRB reads in total, about 1.5 +/- 0.3 million per library.

Each TRB cDNA library was prepared by 5' RACE (with UMI labels). TCRdb reprocessed the 5' RACE reads and stores each CDR3 protein as one record, lacking DNA. This repertoire includes 130,000 to 150,000 distinct CDR3 sequences. On this clonotype itself: What it binds is not known.

Study conclusions and caveats: A higher hydrophobicity marked the TRB CDR3s of CXCR3-positive naive cells versus CXCR3-negative naive cells. Similar TRBV-TRBJ usage was seen in naive cells (both CXCR3-negative and CXCR3-positive), but memory cells differed. Diversity in memory CD8+ cells fell much lower than the comparably high levels seen in both naive subsets.

Material for sequencing was naive CXCR3+ CD8+ T cells from blood. The subset is: CD45RO-CCR7+CD27+CD95- naive CD8+ T cells expressing CXCR3 (TNR3+). The clonotype originates from a human donor in good health. Some clones in this sample may be carry-over from other donors' samples.

The CDR3 protein is CASSRTAGGLAANYEQYF. The chain recombines TRBV3-1 with TRBJ2-7; TCRdb's D gene call, TRBD2, goes unchecked for lack of DNA. The CDR3 length is 18 residues. Germline CDR1 is LGHDT and CDR2 is YNNKEL (reference sequence).